This T cell receptor beta chain was retrieved from a study of graft-versus-host responses after intestinal transplantation. Looking at the study overall: Induction using anti-thymocyte globulin, followed by tacrolimus and steroids for approximately 3 years, was given to all recipients. Whole-study findings and limits: Patients who carried graft-donor T cell macrochimerism also had high graft-versus-host to host-versus-graft clonal ratios in their allografts. GvH clones were found in recipient marrow; some appeared first in ileum or blood. GvH clone levels peaked in circulation, and this peak was associated with early post-transplant HvG declines.

The germline V and J ends were trimmed by 4 bases and 2 bases, with 7 bases remaining between them. Germline CDR1 SGHNT, CDR2 YYREEE (reference sequence). The CDR3 covers 12 residues. A remark on this clone: Its antigen remains unknown.

Assay used: immunoSEQ multiplex PCR; TCRdb lists only in-frame clones, some missing. The table shows fewer than 45,000 clones, with roughly 89% occurring only once. The chain joins TRBV5-4 to TRBJ2-7, with a tentative D call TRBD2 (5 bases). Sequenced here: PBMCs, sampled 314 days after intestinal transplant. This sequence originates from a human patient who received an intestinal transplant, so some T cells may come from the graft donor. This chain's CDR3 is CASSEGTYEQYF. In DNA form, the CDR3 reads TGTGCCAGCAGCGAGGGAACCTACGAGCAGTACTTC.